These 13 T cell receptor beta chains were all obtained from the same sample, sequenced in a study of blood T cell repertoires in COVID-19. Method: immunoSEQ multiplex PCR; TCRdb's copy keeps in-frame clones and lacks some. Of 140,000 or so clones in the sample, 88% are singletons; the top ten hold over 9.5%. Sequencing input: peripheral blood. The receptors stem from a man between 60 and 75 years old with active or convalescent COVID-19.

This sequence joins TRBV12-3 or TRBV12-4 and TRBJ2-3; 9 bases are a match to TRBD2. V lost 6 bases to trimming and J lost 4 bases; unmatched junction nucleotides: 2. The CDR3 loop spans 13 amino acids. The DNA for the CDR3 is TGTGCCAGCAGCAGACTAGCGGCAGATACGCAGTATTTT. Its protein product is CASSRLAADTQYF.

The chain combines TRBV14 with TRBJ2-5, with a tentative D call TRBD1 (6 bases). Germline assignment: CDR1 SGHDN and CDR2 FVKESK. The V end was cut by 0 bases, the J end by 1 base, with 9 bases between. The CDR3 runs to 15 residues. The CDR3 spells CASSQDPGVQETQYF. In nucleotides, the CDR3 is TGTGCCAGCAGCCAAGACCCAGGGGTCCAAGAGACCCAGTACTTC.

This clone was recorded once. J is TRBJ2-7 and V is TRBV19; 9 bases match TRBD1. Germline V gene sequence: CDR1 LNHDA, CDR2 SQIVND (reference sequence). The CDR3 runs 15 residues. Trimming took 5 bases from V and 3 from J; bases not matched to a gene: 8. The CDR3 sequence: CASSVSDRGGYEQYF. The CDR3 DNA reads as TGTGCCAGTAGTGTTTCGGACAGGGGCGGCTACGAGCAGTACTTC. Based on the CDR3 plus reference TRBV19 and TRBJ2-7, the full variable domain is DGGITQSPKYLFRKEGQNVTLSCEQNLNHDAMYWYRQDPGQGLRLIYYSQIVNDFQKGDIAEGYSVSREKKESFPLTVTSAQKNPTAFYLCASSVSDRGGYEQYFGPGTRLTVT.

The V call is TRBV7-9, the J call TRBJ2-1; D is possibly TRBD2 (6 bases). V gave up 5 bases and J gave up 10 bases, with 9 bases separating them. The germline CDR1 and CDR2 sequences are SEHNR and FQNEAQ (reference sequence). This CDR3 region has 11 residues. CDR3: CASSRGSEQFF. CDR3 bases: TGTGCCAGCAGCCGGGGGTCAGAGCAGTTCTTC.

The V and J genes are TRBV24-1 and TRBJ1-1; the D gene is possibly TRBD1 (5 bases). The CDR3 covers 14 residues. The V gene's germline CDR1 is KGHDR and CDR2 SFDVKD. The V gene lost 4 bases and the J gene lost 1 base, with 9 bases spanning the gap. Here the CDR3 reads CATSDGHTNTEAFF. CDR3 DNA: TGTGCCACCAGTGACGGACACACGAACACTGAAGCTTTCTTT.

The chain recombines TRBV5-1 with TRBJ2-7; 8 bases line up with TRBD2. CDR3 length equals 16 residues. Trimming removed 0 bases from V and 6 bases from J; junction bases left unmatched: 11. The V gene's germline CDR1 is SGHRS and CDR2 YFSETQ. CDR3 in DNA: TGCGCCAGCAGCTTGGGTTCGGGTAGCGGGAAAGGCGAGCAGTACTTC. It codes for CASSLGSGSGKGEQYF.

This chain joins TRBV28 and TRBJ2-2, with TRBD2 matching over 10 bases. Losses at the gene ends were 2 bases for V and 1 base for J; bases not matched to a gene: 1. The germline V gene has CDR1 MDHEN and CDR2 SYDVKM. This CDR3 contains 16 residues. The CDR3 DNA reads TGTGCCAGCAGTTTAAGGACTAGCGGGAACACCGGGGAGCTGTTTTTT. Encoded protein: CASSLRTSGNTGELFF.

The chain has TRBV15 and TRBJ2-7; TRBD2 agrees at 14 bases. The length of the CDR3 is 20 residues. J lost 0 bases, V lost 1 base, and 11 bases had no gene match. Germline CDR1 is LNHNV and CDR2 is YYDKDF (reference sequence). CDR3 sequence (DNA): TGTGCCACCAGCAGAGCCCTCGGACTAGCGGGAGGCCACTCCTCCTACGAGCAGTACTTC. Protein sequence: CATSRALGLAGGHSSYEQYF.

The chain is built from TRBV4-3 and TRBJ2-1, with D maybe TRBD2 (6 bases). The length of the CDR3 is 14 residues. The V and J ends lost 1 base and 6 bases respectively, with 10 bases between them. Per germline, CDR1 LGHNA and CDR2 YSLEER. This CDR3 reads CASSQVGGVNEQFF. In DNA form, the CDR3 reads TGCGCCAGCAGCCAAGTGGGGGGAGTCAATGAGCAGTTCTTC.

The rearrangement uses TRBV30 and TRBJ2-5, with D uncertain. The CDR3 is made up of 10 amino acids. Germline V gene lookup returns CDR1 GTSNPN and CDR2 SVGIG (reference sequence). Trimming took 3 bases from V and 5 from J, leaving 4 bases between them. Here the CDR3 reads CAWSVETQYF. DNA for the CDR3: TGTGCCTGGAGCGTGGAGACCCAGTACTTC.

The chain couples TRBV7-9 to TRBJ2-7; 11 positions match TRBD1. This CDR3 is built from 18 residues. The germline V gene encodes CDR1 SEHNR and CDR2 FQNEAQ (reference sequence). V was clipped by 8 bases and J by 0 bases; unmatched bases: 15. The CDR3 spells CASAPVRTGGLSSYEQYF. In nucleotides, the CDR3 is TGTGCCAGCGCCCCCGTCAGGACAGGGGGCCTGAGCTCCTACGAGCAGTACTTC. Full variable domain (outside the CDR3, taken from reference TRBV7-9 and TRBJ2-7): DTGVSQNPRHKITKRGQNVTFRCDPISEHNRLYWYRQTLGQGPEFLTYFQNEAQLEKSRLLSDRFSAERPKGSFSTLEIQRTEQGDSAMYLCASAPVRTGGLSSYEQYFGPGTRLTVT.

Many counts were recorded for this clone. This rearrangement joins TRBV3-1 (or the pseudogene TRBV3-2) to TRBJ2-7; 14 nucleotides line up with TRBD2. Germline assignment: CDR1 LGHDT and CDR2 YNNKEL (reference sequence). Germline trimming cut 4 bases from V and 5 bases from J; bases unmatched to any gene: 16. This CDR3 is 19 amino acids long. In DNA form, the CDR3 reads TGTGCCAGCAGCCGGAGATTACCGGGACTAGCGGGAGTTCTCGACGAGCAGTACTTC. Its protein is CASSRRLPGLAGVLDEQYF.

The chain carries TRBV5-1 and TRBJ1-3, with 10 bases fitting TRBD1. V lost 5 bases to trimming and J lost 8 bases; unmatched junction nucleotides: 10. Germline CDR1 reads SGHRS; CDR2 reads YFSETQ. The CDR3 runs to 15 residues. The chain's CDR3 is CASSFAGTGADTIYF. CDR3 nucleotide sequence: TGCGCCAGCAGTTTTGCCGGGACAGGGGCTGACACCATATATTTT.